One and the same sample provided the 8 T cell receptor beta chains below, sequenced in a study of human T cells and chemical hapten exposure. TCRdb ran MiXCR on the RACE reads and lists one entry per CDR3 protein. Of 350,000 to 400,000 distinct CDR3 sequences listed, more than 4.5% were seen once; the top ten hold 2% to 3%. Regarding time point: pre-sensitization, week 0. Treatment described: therapeutic diphenylcyclopropenone sensitization with weekly scalp DPC. The input for sequencing was whole blood, taken in connection with sensitization to the hapten diphenylcyclopropenone (DPC). Every receptor here comes from a woman between 50 and 59 years old with alopecia areata. Some clones in this sample may be carry-over from other donors' samples.

This clonotype was counted between two and nine times. The chain has TRBV7-8 and TRBJ1-2; a weak D match, TRBD1 (6 bases). The CDR3 has 15 residues. Germline V gene data show CDR1 as SGHVS and CDR2 as FQNEAQ. With 2 bases removed from V and 4 bases from J, the gap between germline ends came to 14 bases. The CDR3 DNA reads TGTGCCAGCAGCTTAAGTAGGACAGATTTCTATGGCTACACCTTC. It specifies CASSLSRTDFYGYTF.

This clonotype was observed many times. This chain connects TRBV2 to TRBJ1-4; D might be TRBD1 (6 bases). The CDR3 is made up of 12 amino acids. Trimming pared 8 bases from V and 8 bases from J, leaving 12 bases between. Germline V CDR1 and CDR2: SNHLY, FYNNEI. CDR3: CASEQGEEKLFF. The CDR3 nucleotides read TGTGCCAGCGAACAGGGAGAGGAAAAACTGTTTTTT.

This clonotype was observed many times. J is TRBJ2-7 and V is TRBV7-2, with D hard to call. The ends were cut back, 5 bases at V and 1 base at J, with 9 bases in the middle. The CDR3 totals 13 residues. Per germline, CDR1 SGHTA and CDR2 FQGNSA. The CDR3 DNA follows: TGTGCCAGCAGCCGGCCACCTTCCTACGAGCAGTACTTC. Protein sequence: CASSRPPSYEQYF.

Comments on this clonotype: A much larger clone differs from this one at a single base, so this may be a read error. The final CDR3 position lacks the conserved phenylalanine or tryptophan, pointing to a likely read error. The chain carries TRBV2 and TRBJ1-4; no firm D call. The CDR3 covers 14 residues. The V end was cut by 4 bases, the J end by 6 bases, with 12 bases between. The germline gives CDR1 SNHLY, CDR2 FYNNEI. The DNA for the CDR3 is TGTGCCAGCAGTGTCGCCGCGCCGGATGAAAAACTGTTTTTA. Protein product: CASSVAAPDEKLFL.

The V call is TRBV11-2, the J call TRBJ1-6; D is possibly TRBD1 (5 bases). CDR3 length: 14 residues. V lost 2 bases, J lost 6 bases, and 8 bases lay in between. Germline V lookup: CDR1 SGHAT, CDR2 FQNNGV. The CDR3 region is CASSLLGANSPLHF. As DNA, the CDR3 is TGTGCCAGCAGCTTATTAGGGGCTAATTCACCCCTCCACTTT.

This chain links TRBV9 with TRBJ2-1; D gene uncertain. Germline CDR1 and CDR2: SGDLS and YYNGEE. The CDR3 is 13 amino acids. Trimming removed 1 base from V and 5 bases from J, with 7 bases in between. CDR3 region: CASSVFLDNEQFF. The CDR3 region has the DNA TGTGCCAGCAGCGTATTTCTAGACAATGAGCAGTTCTTC.

There are many counts of this clonotype. This sequence joins TRBV2 and TRBJ2-2; D remains unclear. The CDR3 has 15 residues. Trimming cost V 5 bases and J 3 bases, with 13 bases left between them. Germline V gene sequence: CDR1 SNHLY, CDR2 FYNNEI. CDR3 amino acids: CASSSLDGDTGELFF. CDR3 in DNA: TGTGCCAGCAGTTCCTTGGACGGAGACACCGGGGAGCTGTTTTTT.

This clonotype was detected a few times. The chain links TRBV6-2 or TRBV6-3 to TRBJ1-2; the D is unclear. V lost 8 bases and J lost 8, with 9 bases in between. The germline V gene has CDR1 MNHEY and CDR2 SVGEGT. This CDR3 has 10 amino acids. CDR3 sequence: CASLGFGYTF. DNA of the CDR3: TGTGCCAGCTTAGGATTCGGCTACACCTTC.